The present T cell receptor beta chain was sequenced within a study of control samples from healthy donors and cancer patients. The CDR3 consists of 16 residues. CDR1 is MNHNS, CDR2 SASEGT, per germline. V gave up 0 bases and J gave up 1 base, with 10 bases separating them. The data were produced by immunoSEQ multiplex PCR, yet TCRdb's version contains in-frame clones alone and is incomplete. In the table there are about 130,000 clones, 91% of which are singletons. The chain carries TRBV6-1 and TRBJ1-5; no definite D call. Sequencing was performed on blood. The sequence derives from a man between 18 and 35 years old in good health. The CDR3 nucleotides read TGTGCCAGCAGTGAAGCGCGGCTTTGGAGCAATCAGCCCCAGCATTTT. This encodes CASSEARLWSNQPQHF.